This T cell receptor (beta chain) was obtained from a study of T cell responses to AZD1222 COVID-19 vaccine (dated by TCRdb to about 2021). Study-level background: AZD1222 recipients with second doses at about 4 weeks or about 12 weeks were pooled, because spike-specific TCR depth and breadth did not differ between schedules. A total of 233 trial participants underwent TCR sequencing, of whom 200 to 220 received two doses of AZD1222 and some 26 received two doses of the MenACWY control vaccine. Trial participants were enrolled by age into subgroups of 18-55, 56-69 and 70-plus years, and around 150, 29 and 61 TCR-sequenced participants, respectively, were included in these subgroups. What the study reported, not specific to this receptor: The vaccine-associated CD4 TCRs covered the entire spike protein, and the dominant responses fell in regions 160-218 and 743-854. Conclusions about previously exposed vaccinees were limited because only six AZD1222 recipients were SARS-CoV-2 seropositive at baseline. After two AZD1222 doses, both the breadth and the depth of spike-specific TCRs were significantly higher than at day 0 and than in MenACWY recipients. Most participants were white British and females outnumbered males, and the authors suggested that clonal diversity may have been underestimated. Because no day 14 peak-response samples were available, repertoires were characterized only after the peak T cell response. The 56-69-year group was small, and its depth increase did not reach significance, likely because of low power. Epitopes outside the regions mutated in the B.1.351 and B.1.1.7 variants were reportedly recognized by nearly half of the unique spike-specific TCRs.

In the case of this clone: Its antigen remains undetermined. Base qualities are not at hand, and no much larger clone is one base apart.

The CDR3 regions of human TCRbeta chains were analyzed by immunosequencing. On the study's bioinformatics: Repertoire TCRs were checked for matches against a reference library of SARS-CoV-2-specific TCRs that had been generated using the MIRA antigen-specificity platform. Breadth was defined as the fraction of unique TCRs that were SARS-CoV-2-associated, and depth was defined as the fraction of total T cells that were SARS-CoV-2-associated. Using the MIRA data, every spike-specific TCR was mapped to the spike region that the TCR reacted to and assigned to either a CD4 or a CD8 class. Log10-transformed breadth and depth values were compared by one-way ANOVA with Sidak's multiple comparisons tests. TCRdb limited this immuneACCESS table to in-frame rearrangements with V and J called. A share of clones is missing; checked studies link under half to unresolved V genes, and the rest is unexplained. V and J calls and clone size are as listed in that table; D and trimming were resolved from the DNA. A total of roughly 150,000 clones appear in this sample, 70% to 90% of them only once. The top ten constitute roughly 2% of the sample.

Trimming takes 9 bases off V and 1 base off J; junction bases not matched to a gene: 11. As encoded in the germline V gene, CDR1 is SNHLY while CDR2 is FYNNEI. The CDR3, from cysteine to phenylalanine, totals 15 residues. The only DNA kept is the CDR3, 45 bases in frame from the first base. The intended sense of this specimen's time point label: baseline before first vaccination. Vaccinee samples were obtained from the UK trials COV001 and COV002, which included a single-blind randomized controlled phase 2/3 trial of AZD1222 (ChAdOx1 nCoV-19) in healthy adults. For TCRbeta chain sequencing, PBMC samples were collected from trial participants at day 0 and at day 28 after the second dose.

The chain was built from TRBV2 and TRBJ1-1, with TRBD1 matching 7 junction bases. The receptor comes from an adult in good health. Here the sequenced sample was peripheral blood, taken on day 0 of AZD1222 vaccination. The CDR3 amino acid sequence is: CASNTRQGPNTEAFF. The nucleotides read TGTGCCAGTAATACCCGACAGGGCCCGAACACTGAAGCTTTCTTT.